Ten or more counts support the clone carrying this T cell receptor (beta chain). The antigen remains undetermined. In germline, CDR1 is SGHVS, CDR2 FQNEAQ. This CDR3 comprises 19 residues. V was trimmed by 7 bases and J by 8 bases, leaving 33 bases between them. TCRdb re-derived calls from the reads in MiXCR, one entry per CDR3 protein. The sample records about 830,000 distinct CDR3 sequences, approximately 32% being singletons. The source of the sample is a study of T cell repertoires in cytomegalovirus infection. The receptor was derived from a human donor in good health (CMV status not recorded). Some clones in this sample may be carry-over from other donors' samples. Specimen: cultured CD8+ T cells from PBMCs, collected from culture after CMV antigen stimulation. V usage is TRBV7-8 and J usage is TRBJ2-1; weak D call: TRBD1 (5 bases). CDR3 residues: CASNLRGTQQIGRPYEQFF. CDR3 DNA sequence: TGTGCCAGCAACCTAAGGGGAACCCAACAGATCGGTCGACCCTATGAGCAGTTCTTC.